The 30 T cell receptor beta chains below all came from one sample that was sequenced in a study of cytomegalovirus exposure and HLA in healthy donors. The study ran its PCR with 60 Vbeta and 13 Jbeta primers. The data were produced by immunoSEQ multiplex PCR, yet TCRdb's version contains in-frame clones alone and is incomplete. The table includes about 150,000 clones, 80% detected once. Sequencing input: PBMCs. The receptors here all came from a man aged 25 to 40 in good health.

This clone showed up just a few times. The chain is built from TRBV10-3 and TRBJ1-5; D remains unclear. V was trimmed by 11 bases and J by 4 bases, leaving 21 bases between them. Per the germline V gene, CDR1 is ENHRY and CDR2 is SYGVKD. The CDR3 sequence is 15 residues long. The chain's CDR3 is CASQRSGKANQPQHF. The CDR3 nucleotides are TGTGCCTCCCAAAGATCCGGGAAAGCGAATCAGCCCCAGCATTTT.

DNA for the CDR3: TGTGCCAGCAGTGTGGGGGCCCGGGGGACTAGCGGGCGTCGGAATGAGCAGTTCTTC. It encodes CASSVGARGTSGRRNEQFF. The chain is built from TRBV13 and TRBJ2-1; 12 bases align to TRBD2. This CDR3 spans 19 amino acids. Trimming removed 6 bases from V and 7 bases from J; junction bases left unmatched: 19. Germline V lookup: CDR1 PRHDT, CDR2 FYEKMQ (reference sequence). The entire variable domain, with the rest obtained from reference TRBV13 and TRBJ2-1, is as follows: AAGVIQSPRHLIKEKRETATLKCYPIPRHDTVYWYQQGPGQDPQFLISFYEKMQSDKGSIPDRFSAQQFSDYHSELNMSSLELGDSALYFCASSVGARGTSGRRNEQFFGPGTRLTVL.

Concerning this clone itself: The sample contains more than one DNA sequence encoding this CDR3. V and J are TRBV7-9 and TRBJ2-7; 11 bases match TRBD2. This CDR3 contains 15 residues. Germline V lookup: CDR1 SEHNR, CDR2 FQNEAQ (reference sequence). V gave up 6 bases and J gave up 3 bases; unmatched junction bases: 7. The CDR3 here is CASRPPGTSGYEQYF. CDR3 DNA sequence: TGTGCCAGCAGGCCCCCCGGGACTAGCGGCTACGAGCAGTACTTC.

This clone was recorded only once. The genes are TRBV5-4 and TRBJ2-7, with 13 bases matching TRBD2. The CDR3 consists of 16 residues. Germline V gene data show CDR1 as SGHNT and CDR2 as YYREEE (reference sequence). V lost 4 bases and J lost 3; bases outside the gene matches: 7. The CDR3 sequence: CASSPTGTSGNYEQYF. CDR3 bases: TGTGCCAGCAGCCCAACAGGGACTAGCGGGAACTACGAGCAGTACTTC.

The chain couples TRBV7-8 to TRBJ2-1; 10 bases fit TRBD2. The CDR3 is 15 amino acids. Unmatched junction bases numbered 9, after V lost 3 bases and J lost 10 bases. Germline CDR1 SGHVS, CDR2 FQNEAQ. CDR3 loop: CASSLVSGGGREQFF. Written as DNA, the CDR3 is TGTGCCAGCAGCTTGGTCAGCGGGGGGGGTAGGGAGCAGTTCTTC.

This clone was detected only once. V is TRBV28 and J is TRBJ1-1; unclear D gene. The CDR3 is 13 amino acids. Trimming shortened V by 5 bases and J by 0 bases, and 7 bases separated the two germline ends. CDR1 is MDHEN, CDR2 SYDVKM, per germline. The CDR3 DNA reads as TGTGCCAGCAGTGTAACAGTGAACACTGAAGCTTTCTTT. Translating it yields CASSVTVNTEAFF.

The gene calls are TRBV4-3 and TRBJ2-1, with 7 bases identical to TRBD2. Germline V gene lookup returns CDR1 LGHNA and CDR2 YSLEER. CDR3 size: 16 residues. Trimming took 4 bases from V and 4 from J; bases not matched to a gene: 10. The CDR3 nucleotides are TGCGCCAGCAGCCGACGACTAGCAGAAACTTACAATGAGCAGTTCTTC. Its protein is CASSRRLAETYNEQFF.

V and J are TRBV7-2 and TRBJ2-5; D is possibly TRBD2 (6 bases). Trimming left V 5 bases short and J 5 bases short, with 21 bases between. This CDR3 comprises 16 residues. The germline V gene encodes CDR1 SGHTA and CDR2 FQGNSA. This CDR3 reads CASSPGYGRDGETQYF. The CDR3 nucleotides read TGTGCCAGCAGCCCCGGGTACGGGAGAGATGGGGAGACCCAGTACTTC.

V and J are TRBV27 and TRBJ2-1, with 8 bases identical to TRBD1. V dropped 4 bases and J dropped 0; count of bases not matched to a gene: 8. The CDR3 has 17 residues. Germline values: CDR1 MNHEY, CDR2 SMNVEV (reference sequence). In nucleotides, the CDR3 is TGTGCCAGCAGTTCCCGTGGACAGGGTAGCTCCTACAATGAGCAGTTCTTC. It encodes CASSSRGQGSSYNEQFF.

J is TRBJ2-3 and V is TRBV7-3, with 7 bases lining up with TRBD2. The CDR3 contains 14 residues. Trimming cost V 5 bases and J 0 bases; bases outside gene matches: 2. Germline CDR1 reads SGHTA; CDR2 reads FQGTGA. The CDR3 bases are TGTGCCAGCAGCCCCGGGAGGAGCACAGATACGCAGTATTTT. This codes for CASSPGRSTDTQYF. Based on the CDR3 plus reference TRBV7-3 and TRBJ2-3, the full variable domain is GAGVSQTPSNKVTEKGKYVELRCDPISGHTALYWYRQSLGQGPEFLIYFQGTGAADDSGLPNDRFFAVRPEGSVSTLKIQRTERGDSAVYLCASSPGRSTDTQYFGPGTRLTVL.

This chain connects TRBV4-1 to TRBJ2-5; D is possibly TRBD1 (5 bases). V dropped 4 bases and J dropped 0 bases, with 9 bases sitting between them. The length of the CDR3 is 14 residues. CDR1 MGHRA and CDR2 YSYEKL come from the germline V gene. The CDR3 DNA is TGCGCCAGCAGCCCCGACAGATACCAAGAGACCCAGTACTTC. Protein product: CASSPDRYQETQYF.

This chain joins TRBV7-2 and TRBJ2-5, with 7 positions matching TRBD2. The CDR3 extends over 14 amino acids. V gave up 1 base and J gave up 5 bases; unmatched junction bases: 4. Germline loops: CDR1 SGHTA, CDR2 FQGNSA. CDR3 amino acids: CASSLGGGYETQYF. The CDR3 nucleotides read TGTGCCAGCAGCTTAGGGGGGGGTTATGAGACCCAGTACTTC.

For the CDR3, the DNA is TGTGCCAGCAGGCGGGACGCCGGTCGGGCTGAAGCTTTCTTT. Translating it yields CASRRDAGRAEAFF. This chain joins TRBV2 and TRBJ1-1; D is possibly TRBD1 (5 bases). The CDR3 runs 14 residues. In germline, CDR1 is SNHLY, CDR2 FYNNEI. Trimming took off 6 bases at V and 6 bases at J, with 17 bases between the two ends. Full variable domain (remainder filled in from reference TRBV2 and TRBJ1-1): EPEVTQTPSHQVTQMGQEVILRCVPISNHLYFYWYRQILGQKVEFLVSFYNNEISEKSEIFDDQFSVERPDGSNFTLKIRSTKLEDSAMYFCASRRDAGRAEAFFGQGTRLTVV.

The chain joins TRBV5-1 to TRBJ2-7, with D possibly TRBD1 on 6 matching bases. Trimming pared 4 bases from V and 2 bases from J, leaving 16 bases between. CDR3 length: 15 residues. Germline V lookup: CDR1 SGHRS, CDR2 YFSETQ. CDR3: CASSPTGTTTYEQYF. For the CDR3, the DNA is TGCGCCAGCAGCCCTACCGGGACAACGACCTACGAGCAGTACTTC.

The V and J genes are TRBV28 and TRBJ2-1; 10 bases align to TRBD2. The germline V gene encodes CDR1 MDHEN and CDR2 SYDVKM. The V gene end was trimmed by 7 bases and the J gene end by 13 bases; junction bases not matched to a gene: 13. The CDR3 loop spans 14 amino acids. For the CDR3, the DNA is TGTGCCAGCATCACTGGGGGTAGCGGGAGGACCCAGTTCTTC. It translates to CASITGGSGRTQFF.

The sample holds a few counts of this clone. J is TRBJ2-1 and V is TRBV27, with D possibly TRBD1 on 6 matching bases. Germline V gene sequence: CDR1 MNHEY, CDR2 SMNVEV (reference sequence). CDR3 length equals 14 residues. V lost 7 bases and J 7 bases, leaving 17 bases between the germline ends. In nucleotides, the CDR3 is TGTGCCAGCACAGGGCAGGGGCGTAATAATGAGCAGTTCTTC. This translates into CASTGQGRNNEQFF.

This chain connects TRBV28 to TRBJ1-1, with 8 bases fitting TRBD1. Germline CDR1 reads MDHEN; CDR2 reads SYDVKM. CDR3 length equals 15 residues. J was trimmed by 1 base and V by 6 bases; bases with no gene match: 7. The CDR3 loop is CASSTRQGSNTEAFF. CDR3 DNA sequence: TGTGCCAGCAGCACCAGACAGGGGTCGAACACTGAAGCTTTCTTT.

The gene calls are TRBV18 and TRBJ1-3; no reliable D call. Trimming pared 2 bases from V and 3 bases from J, leaving 8 bases between. The V gene's germline CDR1 is KGHSH and CDR2 LQKENI. This CDR3 has 14 residues. The CDR3 coding sequence is TGTGCCAGCTCACCAGACAAATTTGGAAACACCATATATTTT. Its protein product is CASSPDKFGNTIYF.

The chain has TRBV19 and TRBJ2-2; no definite D call. Trimming stripped 10 bases from V and 1 base from J, with 4 bases between. Germline loops: CDR1 LNHDA, CDR2 SQIVND (reference sequence). The CDR3 length is 11 residues. CDR3 sequence: CATRNTGELFF. DNA of the CDR3: TGTGCCACCCGGAACACCGGGGAGCTGTTTTTT. Variable domain in full (rest from reference TRBV19 and TRBJ2-2): DGGITQSPKYLFRKEGQNVTLSCEQNLNHDAMYWYRQDPGQGLRLIYYSQIVNDFQKGDIAEGYSVSREKKESFPLTVTSAQKNPTAFYLCATRNTGELFFGEGSRLTVL.

The chain couples TRBV30 to TRBJ2-5; 10 bases align to TRBD2. The CDR3 sequence is 13 residues long. J lost 8 bases, V lost 1 base, and 4 bases had no gene match. The germline gives CDR1 GTSNPN, CDR2 SVGIG (reference sequence). DNA of the CDR3: TGTGCCTGGAGTGGGCAGCGGGAGGGTACCCAGTACTTC. It yields the protein CAWSGQREGTQYF.

The genes are TRBV11-3 and TRBJ2-4, with 7 bases that match TRBD2. CDR3 length equals 16 residues. Germline V gene lookup returns CDR1 SGHNT and CDR2 YENEEA. The V segment lost 5 bases and the J segment 7 bases; nucleotides outside the gene matches: 14. The chain's CDR3 is CASSLWEGGDWNIQYF. The CDR3 coding sequence is TGTGCCAGCAGCCTCTGGGAGGGTGGGGATTGGAACATTCAGTACTTC.

The CDR3 loop is CATRVAGLETQYF. The CDR3 nucleotides read TGTGCCACAAGAGTGGCAGGGTTGGAGACCCAGTACTTC. This chain uses TRBV7-8 with TRBJ2-5; TRBD1 might be the D (5 bases). The CDR3 is 13 residues long. V gave up 10 bases and J gave up 5 bases, with 17 bases separating them. Germline CDR1 SGHVS, CDR2 FQNEAQ.

The rearrangement joins TRBV6-6 to TRBJ2-7; no clear D gene. The CDR3 has 15 residues. V lost 0 bases, J lost 5 bases, and 14 bases lay in between. Germline V gene data show CDR1 as MNHNY and CDR2 as SVGAGI (reference sequence). The CDR3 bases are TGTGCCAGCAGTTACTCGATGCGGCCTGACCACGAGCAGTACTTC. This gives the protein CASSYSMRPDHEQYF.

V is TRBV7-9 and J is TRBJ2-5, with 11 bases lining up with TRBD2. The better agreement between TRBJ2-7 and the DNA end casts doubt on the J call. CDR1 is SEHNR and CDR2 is FQNEAQ in the germline V gene (reference sequence). This CDR3 comprises 19 residues. The CDR3 reads CASSSPTGTSGGSVYEQYF. DNA of the CDR3: TGTGCCAGCAGCTCCCCGACCGGGACTAGCGGAGGTTCGGTCTACGAGCAGTACTTC.

The chain carries TRBV6-5 and TRBJ1-1; D gene unclear. Germline V gene lookup returns CDR1 MNHEY and CDR2 SVGAGI. Trimming stripped 8 bases from V and 8 bases from J, with 15 bases between. The CDR3 has 12 amino acids. The CDR3 spells CASRPGVGEAFF. DNA of the CDR3: TGTGCCAGCCGTCCCGGGGTAGGGGAAGCTTTCTTT.

The V gene is TRBV5-1, the J gene TRBJ2-7; possible D gene TRBD2, 5 bases. Germline V CDR1 and CDR2: SGHRS, YFSETQ. The CDR3 is made up of 14 amino acids. With 4 bases removed from V and 0 bases from J, the gap between germline ends came to 11 bases. In nucleotides, the CDR3 is TGCGCCAGCAGCCCCTACGCGGGCTCCTACGAGCAGTACTTC. The encoded protein is CASSPYAGSYEQYF.

This clone came up once. The V and J genes are TRBV10-3 and TRBJ1-5; D is perhaps TRBD1 (5 bases). Per the germline V gene, CDR1 is ENHRY and CDR2 is SYGVKD. This CDR3 is 13 amino acids long. Trimming left V 5 bases short and J 7 bases short, with 12 bases between. In nucleotides, the CDR3 is TGTGCCATCAGTCCAGGGATTGGGCAGCCCCAGCATTTT. Amino acid sequence: CAISPGIGQPQHF.

This clone was observed once. This chain joins TRBV6-5 and TRBJ1-1; 8 bases map to TRBD1. Germline V lookup: CDR1 MNHEY, CDR2 SVGAGI. This CDR3 region has 15 residues. The J segment lost 6 bases and the V segment lost 0 bases, leaving 6 bases of the junction unmatched. The DNA for the CDR3 is TGTGCCAGCAGTTACTCGACAGGGGTTCATGCTGAAGCTTTCTTT. Translation gives CASSYSTGVHAEAFF.

The rearrangement links TRBV25-1 to TRBJ1-6, with unresolved D. Per germline, CDR1 MGHDK and CDR2 SYGVNS. V was trimmed by 2 bases and J by 10 bases, leaving 18 bases between them. CDR3 length: 16 amino acids. CDR3 DNA sequence: TGTGCCAGCAGTGAAAGAGGAGCGGGGTCTTTGTCACCCCTCCACTTT. It specifies CASSERGAGSLSPLHF.

This rearrangement joins TRBV5-4 to TRBJ2-5, with D perhaps matching TRBD2 (6 bases). This CDR3 is built from 14 residues. The V end was cut by 3 bases, the J end by 3 bases, with 12 bases between. In germline, CDR1 is SGHNT, CDR2 YYREEE (reference sequence). CDR3 DNA: TGTGCCAGCAGCTCGGCGACTAGTGAAGAGACCCAGTACTTC. Protein sequence: CASSSATSEETQYF.